Reported below is one T cell receptor (beta chain). Its antigen is not known. V was trimmed by 4 bases and J by 3 bases, leaving 22 bases between them. Germline-derived CDR1 and CDR2 are SGHDN and FVKESK. CDR3 length: 17 residues. The data belong to a study of cytomegalovirus exposure and HLA in healthy donors. Whole-study findings and limits: Roughly even sequencing depth across donors was the assumption behind the presence/absence analyses.

The PCR contained 60 Vbeta and 13 Jbeta primers. Clones were read by immunoSEQ multiplex PCR, and TCRdb kept only the in-frame ones, dropping some. Of approximately 100,000 clones in the sample, 70% to 80% were seen once. Sequenced input: PBMCs. The TCR sequence derives from a female donor in good health and CMV-seropositive. J is TRBJ2-7 and V is TRBV14; D is possibly TRBD1 (5 bases). The CDR3 protein is CASSPTARLDFGYEQYF. The CDR3 DNA is TGTGCCAGCAGCCCGACAGCTAGACTCGATTTCGGCTACGAGCAGTACTTC.